This record looks at one T cell receptor (beta chain) sequence and its context. Antigen: not known. The CDR3 is 15 amino acids. V was clipped by 7 bases and J by 1 base, with 11 bases between them. CDR1 is SNHLY, CDR2 FYNNEI, per germline. This sample stems from a study of cytomegalovirus exposure and HLA in healthy donors. Study outcomes and limitations: Immune exposure data for these donors was limited to CMV serostatus.

60 Vbeta and 13 Jbeta primers were used in PCR. Repertoires were generated with immunoSEQ multiplex PCR, while TCRdb's copy carries only in-frame clones and drops some. The sample table includes approximately 150,000 clones. V and J are TRBV2 and TRBJ1-6, with TRBD1 as a possible D gene (5 bases). The origin of this receptor is a woman aged 40 to 50 in good health and CMV-seronegative. The sample taken for sequencing was PBMCs. The chain's CDR3 is CASIVGGSYNSPLHF. CDR3 DNA sequence: TGTGCCAGCATTGTGGGGGGATCCTATAATTCACCCCTCCACTTT.